This TCR beta chain was sequenced during a study of STAT3 mutations in large granular lymphocyte leukemia. For the study at large: Canonical activating STAT3 mutations were detected in roughly half of the longitudinally sequenced T-LGLL patients. More than half of T-LGLL patients received immunosuppressive therapy. General study findings and limits: Every T-LGLL patient had at least one immunodominant TCRbeta clonotype.

TCRbeta libraries averaged roughly 40,000 productive templates per sample. Data came from immunoSEQ multiplex PCR; TCRdb stores just in-frame clones and leaves some out. The data show some 30,000 clones, about 74% seen once. Germline V CDR1 and CDR2: SGHKS, YYEKEE (reference sequence). Trimming took off 0 bases at V and 4 bases at J, with 4 bases between the two ends. The length of the CDR3 is 13 residues. A note on this clone: Its cognate antigen is unknown.

The J gene is TRBJ2-2, the V gene TRBV5-5, with D unresolved. The sequenced sample was peripheral blood mononuclear cells. This clonotype was sampled from a woman aged 45-60 years with T-cell large granular lymphocyte leukemia. Some clones in this sample may be carry-over from other donors' samples. The CDR3: CASSLASTGELFF. CDR3 in DNA: TGTGCCAGCAGCTTGGCTTCCACCGGGGAGCTGTTTTTT.